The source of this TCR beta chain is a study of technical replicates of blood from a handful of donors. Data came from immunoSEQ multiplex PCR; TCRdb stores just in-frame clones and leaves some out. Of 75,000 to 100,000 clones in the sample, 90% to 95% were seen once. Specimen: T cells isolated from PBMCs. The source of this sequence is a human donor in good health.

CDR3 protein: CASSLDGGRSYEQYF. CDR3 DNA sequence: TGTGCCAGCAGCTTAGATGGGGGCAGGTCCTACGAGCAGTACTTC. The J gene is TRBJ2-7, the V gene TRBV7-6, with a weak D call TRBD1 (6 bases). This CDR3 is built from 15 residues. Trimming left V 1 base short and J 1 base short, with 11 bases between. Per germline, CDR1 SGHVS and CDR2 FNYEAQ.